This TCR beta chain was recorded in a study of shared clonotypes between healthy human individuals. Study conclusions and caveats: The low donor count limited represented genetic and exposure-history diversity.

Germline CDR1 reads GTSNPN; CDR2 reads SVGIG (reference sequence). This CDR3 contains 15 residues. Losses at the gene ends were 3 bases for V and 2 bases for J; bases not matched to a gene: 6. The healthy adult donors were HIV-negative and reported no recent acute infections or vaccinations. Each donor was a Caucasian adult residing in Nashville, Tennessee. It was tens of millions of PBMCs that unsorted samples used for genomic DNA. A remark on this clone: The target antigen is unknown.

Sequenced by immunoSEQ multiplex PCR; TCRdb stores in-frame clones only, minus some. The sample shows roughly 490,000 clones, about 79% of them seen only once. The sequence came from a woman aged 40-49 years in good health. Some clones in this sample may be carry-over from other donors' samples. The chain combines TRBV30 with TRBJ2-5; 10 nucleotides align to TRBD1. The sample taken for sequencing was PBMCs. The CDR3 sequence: CAWRFGTGVQETQYF. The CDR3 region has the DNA TGTGCCTGGAGATTCGGGACAGGGGTTCAAGAGACCCAGTACTTC.